The T cell receptor (beta chain) under discussion was sequenced for a study of blood T cell repertoires in COVID-19. CDR3 size: 14 residues. The junction had 3 bases not matched to a gene; V was cut back by 5 bases and J by 5 bases. Germline CDR1 and CDR2: MDHEN and SYDVKM. Repertoires were generated with immunoSEQ multiplex PCR, while TCRdb's copy carries only in-frame clones and drops some. The table lists some 530,000 clones, 70% to 90% of them singletons. This chain links TRBV28 with TRBJ1-2, with 12 bases identical to TRBD1. This receptor was obtained from a human donor in a cohort sampled during active COVID-19. The sample taken for sequencing was peripheral blood. The CDR3 sequence is CASSGDRGQYGYTF. The CDR3 DNA follows: TGTGCCAGCAGTGGGGACAGGGGGCAGTATGGCTACACCTTC.